The present T cell receptor beta chain was sequenced within a study of OX40 agonist ivuxolimab in advanced cancers. Across the study: Participants, 75% to 85% male, averaged about 59 years of age, ranging from about 23 to 79.

Some clones are missing from TCRdb's copy, which holds only in-frame ones; the method was immunoSEQ multiplex PCR. The sample carries nearly 25,000 clones, roughly 88% recorded once. This CDR3 contains 13 residues. V lost 5 bases and J lost 2; bases outside the gene matches: 3. The V gene's germline CDR1 is SGHTS and CDR2 YDEGEE. This receptor was obtained from an adult with an advanced solid tumor such as melanoma, head and neck, liver or kidney cancer. The sample was CD4+ or CD8+ T cells sorted from blood, taken in a trial of the OX40 agonist ivuxolimab. This rearrangement joins TRBV5-8 to TRBJ2-7, with 8 bases that match TRBD1. Here the CDR3 DNA reads TGTGCCAGCAGTCGGACAGGGCCCTACGAGCAGTACTTC. Amino acid sequence: CASSRTGPYEQYF.